Listed here is a single T cell receptor beta chain. Its antigen is unknown. The CDR3 sequence is 13 residues long. The V end lost 2 bases, the J end lost 5 bases, and 9 bases lay between the germline ends. Germline CDR1 LGHNA, CDR2 YSLEER. The record originates from a study of beta chain features in type 1 diabetes. Notes on the study in general: A greater similarity of naive, central memory and Treg TCRB repertoires was seen among patients than among healthy donors. For Type 1 diabetes patients, all four CD4+ subsets carried TCRB CDR3s that were moderately but significantly shorter.

The isolated RNA, all of it, was reverse transcribed, so expressed TCRB transcripts were what got sequenced. Clones were read by immunoSEQ multiplex PCR, and TCRdb kept only the in-frame ones, dropping some. The table shows 95,000 to 150,000 clones, with around 17% occurring only once. The clonotype comes from a man aged 30 to 45 with type 1 diabetes. The sequenced sample consisted of central memory CD4+ T cells from blood. The V gene is TRBV4-3, the J gene TRBJ1-2, with D perhaps TRBD1 (6 bases). This CDR3 reads CASSQLTGYGYTF. The CDR3 DNA is TGCGCCAGCAGCCAACTCACAGGGTATGGCTACACCTTC.